This T cell receptor beta chain was found in a study of blood T cell repertoires in COVID-19. At the level of the study: Both acute and convalescent COVID-19 samples were obtained from the United States, Italy and Spain. T cells, B-cell-depleted T cells, or PBMCs supplied cDNA or gDNA.

With V trimmed by 6 bases and J by 5 bases, 4 bases remained unmatched. This CDR3 is built from 13 residues. Germline V gives CDR1 MNHNS, CDR2 SASEGT. Here immunoSEQ multiplex PCR was the method, and the copy in TCRdb shows in-frame clones only, minus some. The sample lists fewer than 350,000 clones, about 86% seen once, with roughly 2.9% in the top ten. The source of this sequence is a woman aged 55 to 70 with active or convalescent COVID-19. The chain couples TRBV6-1 to TRBJ2-7, with TRBD1 matching 10 bases. The sample comprised peripheral blood. The DNA of the CDR3 is TGTGCCAGCAGGACAGGGGGCCCCAACGAGCAGTACTTC. It encodes CASRTGGPNEQYF.